The entry below describes one TCR beta chain. The antigen is undetermined. The data stem from a study of T cell responses to AZD1222 COVID-19 vaccine. General study findings and limits: Spike-spanning, vaccine-associated CD4 TCRs were dominant at 160-218 and 743-854. Spike-specific TCR breadth and depth both grew after two AZD1222 doses. The sample set comprised mostly white British donors with more females, and clonal diversity was possibly underestimated.

TCRdb keeps only in-frame clones here, not all; method: immunoSEQ multiplex PCR. This sample has about 89,000 clones, with about 90% found just once. Germline V gives CDR1 SGHTA, CDR2 FQGNSA. This CDR3 is built from 15 residues. The V and J ends lost 1 base and 5 bases, in that order; junction bases with no gene match: 8. This clonotype was sampled from an adult in good health. J is TRBJ2-7 and V is TRBV7-2, with TRBD2 matching over 7 bases. Sample: peripheral blood, taken on day 0 of MenACWY control vaccination. The CDR3 protein is CASSLDAGVGDEQYF. The CDR3 bases are TGTGCCAGCAGCTTAGATGCGGGAGTAGGAGACGAGCAGTACTTC.